One and the same sample provided the 17 T cell receptor beta chains below, sequenced in a study of T cells after yellow fever vaccination. One entry per CDR3 protein, called by TCRdb with MiXCR from the 5' RACE reads. The table records hundreds of thousands of distinct CDR3 sequences, about an eighth of them present only once. The specimen was CD4+ T cells sorted from PBMCs, collected 15 days after the yellow fever booster vaccination. The receptor set was obtained from a man between 18 and 35 years old who received the YFV17D yellow fever vaccine.

Only a few counts were recorded for this clonotype. This chain connects TRBV7-2 to TRBJ2-5; 9 bases align to TRBD2. There are 15 residues in the CDR3. Germline V CDR1 and CDR2: SGHTA, FQGNSA. Losses at the gene ends were 2 bases for V and 1 base for J; bases not matched to a gene: 2. The CDR3 DNA is TGTGCCAGCAGCTTACTAGCGGGGTTCCAAGAGACCCAGTACTTC. Encoded protein: CASSLLAGFQETQYF. Full variable domain (rest looked up from reference TRBV7-2 and TRBJ2-5): GAGVSQSPSNKVTEKGKDVELRCDPISGHTALYWYRQSLGQGLEFLIYFQGNSAPDKSGLPSDRFSAERTGGSVSTLTIQRTQQEDSAVYLCASSLLAGFQETQYFGPGTRLLVL.

The chain links TRBV6-2 or TRBV6-3 to TRBJ2-5; the match to TRBD1 covers 9 bases. CDR3 length: 15 amino acids. From germline, CDR1 is MNHEY and CDR2 SVGEGT. V lost 5 bases and J lost 5; bases outside the gene matches: 9. The CDR3 DNA reads TGTGCCAGCAGTCCCCACACAGGGGGCATGGAGACCCAGTACTTC. This encodes CASSPHTGGMETQYF.

Only a few counts were recorded for this clonotype. This sequence joins TRBV6-2 or TRBV6-3 and TRBJ1-6; D is unresolved. The germline gives CDR1 MNHEY, CDR2 SVGEGT. The CDR3 has 11 residues. Trimming took 6 bases from V and 8 from J, leaving 5 bases between them. The CDR3 nucleotides are TGTGCCAGCAGGGATTATTCACCCCTCCACTTT. This codes for CASRDYSPLHF.

The CDR3 sequence is CASSPSWADTDTQYF. The CDR3 region has the DNA TGCGCCAGCAGCCCCAGTTGGGCGGACACAGATACGCAGTATTTT. This sequence joins TRBV5-1 and TRBJ2-3; no clear D. This CDR3 spans 15 amino acids. Trimming removed 4 bases at V and 2 bases at J, with 14 bases between. Looked up from germline, CDR1 is SGHRS and CDR2 is YFSETQ.

This clonotype was seen more than once but under ten times. The J gene is TRBJ1-1, the V gene TRBV7-2; the D gene is possibly TRBD1 (5 bases). The CDR3 length is 15 residues. Germline CDR1 SGHTA, CDR2 FQGNSA. V dropped 5 bases and J dropped 0 bases, with 13 bases sitting between them. CDR3 amino acids: CASSPDRQMNTEAFF. The CDR3, as DNA: TGTGCCAGCAGCCCAGACCGACAGATGAACACTGAAGCTTTCTTT.

This clonotype showed up many times. J is TRBJ1-2 and V is TRBV12-3 or TRBV12-4; D is unresolved. V was cut by 5 bases and J by 8 bases, with 12 bases left in between. The CDR3 has 12 amino acids. The CDR3 loop is CASSRRGPGYTF. The CDR3 nucleotides read TGTGCCAGCAGTCGGAGAGGACCCGGCTACACCTTC.

This sequence joins TRBV4-1 and TRBJ1-2, with D unresolved. The germline V and J ends were trimmed by 4 bases and 0 bases, with 15 bases remaining between them. The CDR3 spans 16 residues. Germline loops: CDR1 MGHRA, CDR2 YSYEKL. The CDR3: CASSLNHGPTNYGYTF. Written as DNA, the CDR3 is TGCGCCAGCAGCCTCAATCATGGGCCCACTAACTATGGCTACACCTTC.

This chain links TRBV24-1 with TRBJ2-1, with D possibly TRBD1 on 5 matching bases. This CDR3 comprises 19 residues. Germline CDR1 is KGHDR and CDR2 is SFDVKD. V was shortened by 3 bases and J by 1 base, with 21 bases between the two germline ends. Here the CDR3 reads CATSDPAVSQAKSYNEQFF. CDR3 bases: TGTGCCACCAGTGATCCAGCCGTCTCACAGGCTAAATCCTACAATGAGCAGTTCTTC.

The chain couples TRBV30 to TRBJ2-2; a weak D match, TRBD1 (5 bases). Germline CDR1 reads GTSNPN; CDR2 reads SVGIG (reference sequence). The V end was cut by 0 bases, the J end by 6 bases, with 8 bases between. This CDR3 comprises 13 residues. CDR3 amino acids: CAWSVQEPGELFF. CDR3 nucleotides: TGTGCCTGGAGTGTACAGGAGCCCGGGGAGCTGTTTTTT.

This clonotype was seen more than once but under ten times. The genes are TRBV18 and TRBJ2-3; 9 nucleotides match TRBD1. The V and J ends lost 3 bases and 4 bases, in that order; junction bases with no gene match: 8. Germline V CDR1 and CDR2: KGHSH, LQKENI. The CDR3 has 16 residues. CDR3 region: CASSPRTRQGADTQYF. The CDR3 bases are TGTGCCAGCTCACCCAGGACCCGACAGGGGGCAGATACGCAGTATTTT.

This clonotype was detected a few times. V usage is TRBV21-1 and J usage is TRBJ1-3. TRBV21-1 is marked as a pseudogene. The CDR3 loop spans 16 amino acids. This chain's CDR3 is CASSRAGQSSGNTIYF. In nucleotides, the CDR3 is TGTGCCAGCAGCAGAGCAGGGCAAAGCTCTGGAAACACCATATATTTT.

This clonotype was recorded a few times. The CDR3 protein is CASSQAPGLAEAETQYF. Written as DNA, the CDR3 is TGTGCCAGCAGCCAAGCCCCGGGACTAGCGGAAGCAGAGACCCAGTACTTC. The rearrangement joins TRBV4-2 to TRBJ2-5; TRBD2 matches 11 bases. V gave up 1 base and J gave up 4 bases; unmatched junction bases: 8. The CDR3 covers 17 residues. The germline CDR1 and CDR2 sequences are LGHNA and YNFKEQ.

The chain links TRBV5-5 to TRBJ2-1, with a possible D match to TRBD1 (6 bases). V shed 2 bases and J shed 4 bases, with 13 bases lying between them. The CDR3 is made up of 15 amino acids. CDR1 and CDR2 (germline): SGHKS, YYEKEE (reference sequence). CDR3 DNA: TGTGCCAGCAGCTTCGGACAGATATTTTACAATGAGCAGTTCTTC. Amino acids: CASSFGQIFYNEQFF.

This chain joins TRBV12-3 or TRBV12-4 and TRBJ1-6; D is uncertain. V was shortened by 6 bases and J by 7 bases, with 16 bases between the two germline ends. This CDR3 is built from 15 residues. This CDR3 is CASSLTDEGNSPLHF. CDR3 coding DNA: TGTGCCAGCAGCCTCACGGACGAGGGAAATTCACCCCTCCACTTT.

This chain uses TRBV12-3 or TRBV12-4 with TRBJ2-1; D possibly corresponds to TRBD2 (5 bases). The V and J ends lost 4 bases and 7 bases respectively, with 14 bases between them. The CDR3 has 14 amino acids. The CDR3 reads CASSSPGRGNEQFF. In DNA, the CDR3 is TGTGCCAGCAGTTCCCCGGGCCGGGGTAATGAGCAGTTCTTC.

This chain uses TRBV4-1 with TRBJ2-5; the match to TRBD1 covers 8 bases. The germline CDR1 and CDR2 sequences are MGHRA and YSYEKL. This CDR3 has 15 amino acids. V trimming: 5 bases; J trimming: 1 base; junction bases outside the gene matches: 6. CDR3 nucleotide sequence: TGCGCCAGCAGCGCCTACAGGGGGATCCAAGAGACCCAGTACTTC. Encoded protein: CASSAYRGIQETQYF.

CDR3 in amino acids: CASAGGSSVRTDTQYF. The DNA of the CDR3 is TGTGCCAGTGCCGGGGGATCTAGCGTCCGCACAGATACGCAGTATTTT. The chain links TRBV19 to TRBJ2-3; maybe TRBD2 (6 bases). The germline V gene has CDR1 LNHDA and CDR2 SQIVND (reference sequence). This CDR3 region has 16 residues. V lost 8 bases to trimming and J lost 1 base, with 19 bases between them. The variable domain in full, with the rest retrieved from reference TRBV19 and TRBJ2-3, is DGGITQSPKYLFRKEGQNVTLSCEQNLNHDAMYWYRQDPGQGLRLIYYSQIVNDFQKGDIAEGYSVSREKKESFPLTVTSAQKNPTAFYLCASAGGSSVRTDTQYFGPGTRLTVL.